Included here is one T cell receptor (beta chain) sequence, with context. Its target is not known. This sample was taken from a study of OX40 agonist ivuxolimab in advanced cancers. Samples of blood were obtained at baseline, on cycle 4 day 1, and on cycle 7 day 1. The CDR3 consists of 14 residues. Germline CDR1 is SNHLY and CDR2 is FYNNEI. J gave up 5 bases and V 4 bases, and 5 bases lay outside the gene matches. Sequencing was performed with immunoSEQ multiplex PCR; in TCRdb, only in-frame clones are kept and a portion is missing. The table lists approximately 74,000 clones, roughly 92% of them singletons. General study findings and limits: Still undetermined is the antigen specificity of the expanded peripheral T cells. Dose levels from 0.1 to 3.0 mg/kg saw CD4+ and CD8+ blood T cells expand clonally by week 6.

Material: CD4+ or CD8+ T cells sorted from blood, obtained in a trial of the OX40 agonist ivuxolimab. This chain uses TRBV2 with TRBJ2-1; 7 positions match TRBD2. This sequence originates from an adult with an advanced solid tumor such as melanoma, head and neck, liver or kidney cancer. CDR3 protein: CASSGSGLNNEQFF. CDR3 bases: TGTGCCAGCAGTGGTAGCGGGCTTAACAATGAGCAGTTCTTC. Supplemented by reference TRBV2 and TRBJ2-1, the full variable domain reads EPEVTQTPSHQVTQMGQEVILRCVPISNHLYFYWYRQILGQKVEFLVSFYNNEISEKSEIFDDQFSVERPDGSNFTLKIRSTKLEDSAMYFCASSGSGLNNEQFFGPGTRLTVL.